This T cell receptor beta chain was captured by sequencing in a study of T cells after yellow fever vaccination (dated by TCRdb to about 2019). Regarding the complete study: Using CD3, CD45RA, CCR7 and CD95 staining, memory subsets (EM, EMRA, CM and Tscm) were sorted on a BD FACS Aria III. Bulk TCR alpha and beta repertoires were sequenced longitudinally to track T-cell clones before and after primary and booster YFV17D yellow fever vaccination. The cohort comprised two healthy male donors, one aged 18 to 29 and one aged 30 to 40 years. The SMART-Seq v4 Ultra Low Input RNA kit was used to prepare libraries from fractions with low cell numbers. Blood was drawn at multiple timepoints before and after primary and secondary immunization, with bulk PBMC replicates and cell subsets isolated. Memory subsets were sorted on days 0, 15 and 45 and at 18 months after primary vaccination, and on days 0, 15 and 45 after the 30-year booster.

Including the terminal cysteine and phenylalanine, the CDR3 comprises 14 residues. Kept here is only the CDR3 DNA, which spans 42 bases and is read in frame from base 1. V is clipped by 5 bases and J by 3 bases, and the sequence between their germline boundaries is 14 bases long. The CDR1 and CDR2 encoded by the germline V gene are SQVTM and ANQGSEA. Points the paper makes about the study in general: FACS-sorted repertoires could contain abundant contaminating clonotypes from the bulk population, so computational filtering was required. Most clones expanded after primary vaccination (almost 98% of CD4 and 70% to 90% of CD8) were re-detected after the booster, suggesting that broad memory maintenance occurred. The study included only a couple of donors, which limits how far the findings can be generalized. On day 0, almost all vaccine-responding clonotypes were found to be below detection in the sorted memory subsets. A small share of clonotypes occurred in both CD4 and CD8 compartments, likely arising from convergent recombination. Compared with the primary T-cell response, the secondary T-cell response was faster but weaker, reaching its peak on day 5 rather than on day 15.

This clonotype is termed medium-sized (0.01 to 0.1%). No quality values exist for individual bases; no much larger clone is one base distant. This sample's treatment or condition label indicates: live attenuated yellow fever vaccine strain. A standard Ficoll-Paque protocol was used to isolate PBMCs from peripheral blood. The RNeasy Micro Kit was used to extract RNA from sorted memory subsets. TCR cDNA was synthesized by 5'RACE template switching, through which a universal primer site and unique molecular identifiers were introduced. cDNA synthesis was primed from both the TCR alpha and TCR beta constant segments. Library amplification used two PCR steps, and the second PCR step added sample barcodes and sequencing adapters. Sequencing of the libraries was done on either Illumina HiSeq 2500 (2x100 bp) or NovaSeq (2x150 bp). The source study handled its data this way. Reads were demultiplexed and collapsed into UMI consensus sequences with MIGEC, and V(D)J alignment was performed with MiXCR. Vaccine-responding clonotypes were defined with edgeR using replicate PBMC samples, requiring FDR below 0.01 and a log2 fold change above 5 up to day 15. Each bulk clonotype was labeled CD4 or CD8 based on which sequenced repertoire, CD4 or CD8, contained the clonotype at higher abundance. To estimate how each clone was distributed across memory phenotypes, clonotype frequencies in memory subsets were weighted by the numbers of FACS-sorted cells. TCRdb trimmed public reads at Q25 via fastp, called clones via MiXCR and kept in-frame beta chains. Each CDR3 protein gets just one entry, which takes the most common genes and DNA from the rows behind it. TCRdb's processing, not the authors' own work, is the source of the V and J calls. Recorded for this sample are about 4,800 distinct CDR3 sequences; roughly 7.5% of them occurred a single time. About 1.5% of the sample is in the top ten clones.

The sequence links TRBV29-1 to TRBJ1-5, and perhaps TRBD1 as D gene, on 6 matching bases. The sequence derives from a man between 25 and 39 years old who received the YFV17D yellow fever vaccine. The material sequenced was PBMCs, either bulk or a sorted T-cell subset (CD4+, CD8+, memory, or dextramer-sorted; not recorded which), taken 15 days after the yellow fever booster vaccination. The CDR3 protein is CSVSKGGNNQPQHF. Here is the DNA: TGCAGCGTTTCTAAGGGGGGTAACAATCAGCCCCAGCATTTT. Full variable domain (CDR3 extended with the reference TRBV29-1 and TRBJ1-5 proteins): SAVISQKPSRDICQRGTSLTIQCQVDSQVTMMFWYRQQPGQSLTLIATANQGSEATYESGFVIDKFPISRPNLTFSTLTVSNMSPEDSSIYLCSVSKGGNNQPQHFGDGTRLSIL.